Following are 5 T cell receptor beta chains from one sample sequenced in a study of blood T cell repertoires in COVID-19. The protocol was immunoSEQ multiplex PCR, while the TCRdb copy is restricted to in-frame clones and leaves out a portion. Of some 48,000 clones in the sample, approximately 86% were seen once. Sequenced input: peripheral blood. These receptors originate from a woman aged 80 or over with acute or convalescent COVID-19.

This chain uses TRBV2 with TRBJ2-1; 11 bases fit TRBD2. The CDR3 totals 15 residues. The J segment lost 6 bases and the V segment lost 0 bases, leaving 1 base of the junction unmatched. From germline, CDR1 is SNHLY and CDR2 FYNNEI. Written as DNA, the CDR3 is TGTGCCAGCAGTGAAGCCCTAGCGGGGGGCAATGAGCAGTTCTTC. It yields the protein CASSEALAGGNEQFF.

The CDR3 DNA reads TGTGCCAGCAGCTTGACGGGGGGTGGTGAAGCTTTCTTT. Translation: CASSLTGGGEAFF. V is TRBV5-8 and J is TRBJ1-1, with D perhaps TRBD1 (5 bases). V was trimmed by 1 base and J by 7 bases, leaving 11 bases between them. In germline, CDR1 is SGHTS, CDR2 YDEGEE. This CDR3 contains 13 residues.

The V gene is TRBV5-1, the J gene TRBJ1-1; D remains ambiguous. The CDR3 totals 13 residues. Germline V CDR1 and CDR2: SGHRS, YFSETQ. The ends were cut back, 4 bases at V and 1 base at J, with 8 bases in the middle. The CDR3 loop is CASSPQQNTEAFF. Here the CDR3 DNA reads TGCGCCAGCAGCCCACAGCAGAACACTGAAGCTTTCTTT.

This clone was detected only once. The DNA for the CDR3 is TGTGCCAGCAGCTTAGGGGGGACAGGGGTCTACGAGCAGTACTTC. Protein sequence: CASSLGGTGVYEQYF. The chain has TRBV11-2 and TRBJ2-7; 10 positions match TRBD1. Germline-derived CDR1 and CDR2 are SGHAT and FQNNGV. This CDR3 spans 15 amino acids. The J segment lost 3 bases and the V segment lost 1 base, leaving 3 bases of the junction unmatched.

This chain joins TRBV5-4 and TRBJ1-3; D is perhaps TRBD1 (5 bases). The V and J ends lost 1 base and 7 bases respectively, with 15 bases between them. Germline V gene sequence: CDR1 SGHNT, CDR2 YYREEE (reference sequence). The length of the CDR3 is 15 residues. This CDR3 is CASSLSVAGENTIYF. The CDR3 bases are TGTGCCAGCAGCTTGTCGGTAGCGGGGGAGAACACCATATATTTT.